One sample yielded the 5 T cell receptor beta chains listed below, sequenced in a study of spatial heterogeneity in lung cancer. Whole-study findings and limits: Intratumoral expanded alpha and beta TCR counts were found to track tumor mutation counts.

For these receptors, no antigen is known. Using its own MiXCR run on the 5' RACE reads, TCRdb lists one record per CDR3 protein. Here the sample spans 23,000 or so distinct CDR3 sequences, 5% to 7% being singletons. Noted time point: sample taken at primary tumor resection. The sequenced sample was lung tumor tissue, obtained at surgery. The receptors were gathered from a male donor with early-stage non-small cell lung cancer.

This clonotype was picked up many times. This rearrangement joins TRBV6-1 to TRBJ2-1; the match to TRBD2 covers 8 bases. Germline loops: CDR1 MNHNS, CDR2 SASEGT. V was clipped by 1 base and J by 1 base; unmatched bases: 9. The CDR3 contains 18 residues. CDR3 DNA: TGTGCCAGCAGTGAAGGGAGGACTAGCAGAGGGTCCTACAATGAGCAGTTCTTC. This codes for CASSEGRTSRGSYNEQFF.

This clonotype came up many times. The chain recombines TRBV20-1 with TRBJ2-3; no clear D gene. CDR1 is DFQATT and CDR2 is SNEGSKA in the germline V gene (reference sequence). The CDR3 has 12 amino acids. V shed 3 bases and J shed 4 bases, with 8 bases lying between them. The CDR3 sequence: CSARVSADTQYF. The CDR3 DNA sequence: TGCAGTGCTAGGGTGTCGGCAGATACGCAGTATTTT.

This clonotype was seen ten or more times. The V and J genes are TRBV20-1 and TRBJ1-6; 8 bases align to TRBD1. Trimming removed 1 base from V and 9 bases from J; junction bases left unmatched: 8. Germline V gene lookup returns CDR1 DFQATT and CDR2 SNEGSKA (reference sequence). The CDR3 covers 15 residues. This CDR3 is CSARVPTGEASPLHF. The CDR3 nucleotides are TGCAGTGCTAGAGTCCCGACAGGGGAGGCTTCACCCCTCCACTTT.

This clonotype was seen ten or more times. This chain's CDR3 is CASSLGGTGSYEQYF. In DNA form, the CDR3 reads TGTGCCAGCAGCTTAGGGGGGACAGGCTCCTACGAGCAGTACTTC. This rearrangement joins TRBV7-3 to TRBJ2-7; TRBD1 matches 8 bases. Trimming cost V 2 bases and J 0 bases; bases outside gene matches: 3. Germline V lookup: CDR1 SGHTA, CDR2 FQGTGA. CDR3 length: 15 amino acids.

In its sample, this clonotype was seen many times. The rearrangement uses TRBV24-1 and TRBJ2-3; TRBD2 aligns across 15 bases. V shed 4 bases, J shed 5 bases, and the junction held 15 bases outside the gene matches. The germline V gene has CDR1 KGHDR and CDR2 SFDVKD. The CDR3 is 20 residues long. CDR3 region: CATSDKGGTSGRQARDTQYF. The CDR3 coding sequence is TGTGCCACCAGTGACAAGGGAGGGACTAGCGGGAGGCAAGCTAGAGATACGCAGTATTTT.